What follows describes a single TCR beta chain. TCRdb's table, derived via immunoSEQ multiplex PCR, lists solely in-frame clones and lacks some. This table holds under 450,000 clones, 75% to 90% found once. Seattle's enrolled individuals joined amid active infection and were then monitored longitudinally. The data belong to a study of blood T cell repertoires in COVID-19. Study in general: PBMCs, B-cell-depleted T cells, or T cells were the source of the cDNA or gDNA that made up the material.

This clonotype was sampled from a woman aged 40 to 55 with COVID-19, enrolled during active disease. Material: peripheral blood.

This CDR3 reads CASSYWGVGGTEAFF. DNA for the CDR3: TGTGCCAGCAGTTACTGGGGTGTAGGGGGCACTGAAGCTTTCTTT. The rearrangement links TRBV6-2 or TRBV6-3 to TRBJ1-1; maybe TRBD1 (6 bases). This CDR3 contains 15 residues. Germline V lookup: CDR1 MNHEY, CDR2 SVGEGT. Trimming took 1 base from V and 4 from J, leaving 13 bases between them.